The present TCR beta chain was sequenced within a study of blood T cell repertoires in COVID-19. The overall study: Italy, Spain and the United States were the sources of the convalescent and acute COVID-19 samples.

In its sample, this clone was seen once. Some clones are missing from TCRdb's copy, which holds only in-frame ones; the method was immunoSEQ multiplex PCR. Of fewer than 400,000 clones in the sample, around 85% were seen once. Trimming stripped 5 bases from V and 0 bases from J, with 13 bases between. The germline V gene encodes CDR1 SGDLS and CDR2 YYNGEE. The CDR3 extends over 15 amino acids. Material: peripheral blood. The chain is built from TRBV9 and TRBJ2-3, with D tentatively TRBD1 (6 bases). The TCR was taken from a woman aged 18-29 years with acute or convalescent COVID-19. The CDR3 loop reads CASSYDRSSTDTQYF. In DNA form, the CDR3 reads TGTGCCAGCAGTTACGACAGGTCGAGCACAGATACGCAGTATTTT.